This passage covers 9 T cell receptor beta chains from one sample sequenced in a study of cytotoxic CD8 clonotypes in ibrutinib-treated CLL. Clones were sequenced by immunoSEQ multiplex PCR, and TCRdb holds only the in-frame ones, with some missing. The profile covers around 52,000 clones, with 55% to 65% appearing a single time and about a fifth taken by the ten largest. Sequences were derived from PBMCs, sampled after 24 months of ibrutinib treatment. The receptors were sampled from a human donor with chronic lymphocytic leukemia.

This clone was observed many times. In DNA form, the CDR3 reads TGTGCCAGTACCAAGGGACCTGCCCTGGGGGCTTTCTTT. It specifies CASTKGPALGAFF. This sequence joins TRBV19 and TRBJ1-1, with D maybe TRBD1 (5 bases). Trimming stripped 7 bases from V and 11 bases from J, with 20 bases between. Germline CDR1 reads LNHDA; CDR2 reads SQIVND (reference sequence). The CDR3 has 13 residues.

This clone appeared a few times. The gene calls are TRBV11-3 and TRBJ2-7, with a weak D call TRBD1 (6 bases). V lost 1 base and J lost 2, with 12 bases in between. The CDR3 length is 15 residues. Germline V gives CDR1 SGHNT, CDR2 YENEEA. CDR3 in amino acids: CASSLGTVKTYEQYF. Written as DNA, the CDR3 is TGTGCCAGCAGCTTAGGGACAGTCAAGACCTACGAGCAGTACTTC.

This clone occurred many times. The V call is TRBV27, the J call TRBJ2-2; 9 nucleotides line up with TRBD2. With V trimmed by 3 bases and J by 8 bases, 10 bases remained unmatched. The CDR3 consists of 16 residues. Germline V gene lookup returns CDR1 MNHEY and CDR2 SMNVEV (reference sequence). The DNA of the CDR3 is TGTGCCAGCAGTTTCGGTCTAGCGGGGCGCCCTGGGGAGCTGTTTTTT. It translates to CASSFGLAGRPGELFF.

This clone was seen only once. The chain employs TRBV25-1 and TRBJ1-4; a weak D match, TRBD1 (5 bases). Germline V CDR1 and CDR2: MGHDK, SYGVNS. The CDR3 spans 17 residues. V was cut by 1 base and J by 4 bases, with 16 bases left in between. CDR3 in amino acids: CASSEFRQGVGNEKLFF. CDR3 DNA sequence: TGTGCCAGCAGTGAATTCAGGCAGGGTGTGGGTAATGAAAAACTGTTTTTT.

V gene TRBV19 combines with J gene TRBJ1-1; D call uncertain. Germline loops: CDR1 LNHDA, CDR2 SQIVND (reference sequence). CDR3 length: 12 amino acids. The V end lost 0 bases, the J end lost 11 bases, and 10 bases lay between the germline ends. The CDR3 is CASSIDARGAFF. CDR3 sequence (DNA): TGTGCCAGTAGTATAGACGCCCGTGGGGCTTTCTTT.

The V and J genes are TRBV11-2 and TRBJ2-1, with a tentative D call TRBD2 (6 bases). This CDR3 has 15 amino acids. The V gene lost 4 bases and the J gene lost 6 bases, with 16 bases spanning the gap. Germline values: CDR1 SGHAT, CDR2 FQNNGV. In DNA, the CDR3 is TGTGCCAGCAGCTCCCGGGACTCGCCAGCCAATGAGCAGTTCTTC. Amino acids: CASSSRDSPANEQFF.

In nucleotides, the CDR3 is TGTGCCAGCAGCCAAGAAAGGGGAGGAGAGACCCAGTACTTC. Translating gives CASSQERGGETQYF. The chain employs TRBV4-2 and TRBJ2-5; D is perhaps TRBD2 (6 bases). Between the trimmed V and J ends, which lost 0 bases and 4 bases, there was a span of 9 bases. The germline V gene encodes CDR1 LGHNA and CDR2 YNFKEQ. This CDR3 spans 14 amino acids.

This clone showed up just once. The V and J genes are TRBV2 and TRBJ2-3, with TRBD1 matching over 7 bases. V lost 7 bases and J lost 5; bases outside the gene matches: 6. CDR3 length: 13 amino acids. Germline loops: CDR1 SNHLY, CDR2 FYNNEI. The DNA of the CDR3 is TGTGCCAGCAACGACAGGGCGAAAGATACGCAGTATTTT. Protein sequence: CASNDRAKDTQYF.

The chain is built from TRBV13 and TRBJ2-5, with D possibly TRBD1 on 6 matching bases. Deletions cut 7 bases from V and 5 bases from J, with 14 bases between. This CDR3 spans 13 amino acids. Germline assignment: CDR1 PRHDT and CDR2 FYEKMQ (reference sequence). CDR3 nucleotide sequence: TGTGCCAGCACCCTTAGGGGGTACGAGACCCAGTACTTC. Translated, it gives CASTLRGYETQYF.